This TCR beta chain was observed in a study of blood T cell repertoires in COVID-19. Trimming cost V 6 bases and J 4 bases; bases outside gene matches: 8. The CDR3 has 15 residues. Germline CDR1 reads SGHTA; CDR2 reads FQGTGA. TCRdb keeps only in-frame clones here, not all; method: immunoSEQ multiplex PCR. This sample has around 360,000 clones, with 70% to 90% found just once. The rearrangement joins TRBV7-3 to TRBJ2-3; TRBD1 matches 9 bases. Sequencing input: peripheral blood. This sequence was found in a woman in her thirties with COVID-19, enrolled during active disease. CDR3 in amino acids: CASSQDRGGPDTQYF. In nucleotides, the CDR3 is TGTGCCAGCAGTCAGGACAGGGGCGGCCCAGATACGCAGTATTTT.